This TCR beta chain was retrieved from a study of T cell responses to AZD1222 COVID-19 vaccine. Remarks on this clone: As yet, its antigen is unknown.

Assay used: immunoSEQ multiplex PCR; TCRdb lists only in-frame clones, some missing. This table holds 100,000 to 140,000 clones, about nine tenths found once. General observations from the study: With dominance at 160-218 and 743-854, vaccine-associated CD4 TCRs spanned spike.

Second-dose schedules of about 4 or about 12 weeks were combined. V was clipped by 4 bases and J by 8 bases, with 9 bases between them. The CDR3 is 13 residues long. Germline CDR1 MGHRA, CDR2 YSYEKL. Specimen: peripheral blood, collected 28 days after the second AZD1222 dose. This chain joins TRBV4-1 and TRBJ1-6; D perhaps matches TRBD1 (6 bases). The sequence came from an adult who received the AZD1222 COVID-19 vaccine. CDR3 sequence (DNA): TGCGCCAGCAGCCCCCCAGGGGATTCACCCCTCCACTTT. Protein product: CASSPPGDSPLHF.